This entry lists 5 T cell receptor beta chains sequenced from one sample in a study of shared clonotypes between healthy human individuals. CD45RO negativity and positive selection for CCR7 defined naive CD8 cells, a population that excluded terminally differentiated effector memory CD45RA+ cells. Clones were sequenced by immunoSEQ multiplex PCR, and TCRdb holds only the in-frame ones, with some missing. The data hold 700,000 to 950,000 clones, with about 96% observed a single time. The sequencing sample was made of naive CD8+ T cells sorted from blood. Receptor source: a man aged 30 to 45 in good health.

The chain couples TRBV7-6 to TRBJ2-3; D is unclear. This CDR3 region has 13 residues. V was cut by 4 bases and J by 5 bases, with 10 bases left in between. CDR1 and CDR2 (germline): SGHVS, FNYEAQ. The DNA of the CDR3 is TGTGCCAGCAGCTGGTTTGTAGGAGATACGCAGTATTTT. Protein product: CASSWFVGDTQYF.

This chain joins TRBV11-3 and TRBJ2-7, with 8 bases fitting TRBD1. The junction had 8 bases not matched to a gene; V was cut back by 5 bases and J by 5 bases. The V gene's germline CDR1 is SGHNT and CDR2 YENEEA. CDR3 length: 14 amino acids. The CDR3 region has the DNA TGTGCCAGCAGCGCCCGGACAGGGAACGACGAGCAGTACTTC. The encoded protein is CASSARTGNDEQYF.

The chain recombines TRBV30 with TRBJ2-5, with 14 bases matching TRBD2. The CDR3 has 18 amino acids. Germline V gene sequence: CDR1 GTSNPN, CDR2 SVGIG (reference sequence). V trimming: 2 bases; J trimming: 2 bases; junction bases outside the gene matches: 10. CDR3 in amino acids: CAWSSGTSGSVGQETQYF. The CDR3 DNA reads as TGTGCCTGGAGTTCCGGGACTAGCGGGAGTGTGGGGCAAGAGACCCAGTACTTC.

The chain employs TRBV19 and TRBJ2-7, with 8 bases aligning to TRBD2. V shed 3 bases, J shed 4 bases, and the junction held 11 bases outside the gene matches. This CDR3 has 16 amino acids. Per germline, CDR1 LNHDA and CDR2 SQIVND (reference sequence). CDR3 in amino acids: CASSMRGLADIYEQYF. The CDR3 nucleotides read TGTGCCAGTAGTATGAGAGGACTAGCAGATATTTACGAGCAGTACTTC.

The rearrangement links TRBV5-4 to TRBJ1-1; D ambiguous. The germline V and J ends were trimmed by 8 bases and 2 bases, with 19 bases remaining between them. This CDR3 is 15 amino acids long. Per the germline V gene, CDR1 is SGHNT and CDR2 is YYREEE (reference sequence). DNA for the CDR3: TGTGCCAGTACTGGGATCTCCCAGAAAAACACTGAAGCTTTCTTT. The encoded protein is CASTGISQKNTEAFF.